This T cell receptor beta chain was documented in a study of shared clonotypes between healthy human individuals. This table comes from immunoSEQ multiplex PCR, and its TCRdb copy is limited to in-frame clones, with some not included. The sample carries 450,000 to 500,000 clones, 60% to 80% recorded once. The sample taken for sequencing was PBMCs. This receptor was taken from a middle-aged woman in good health. Some clones in this sample may be carry-over from other donors' samples.

CDR3 region: CASSVDAGGIEQYF. In DNA form, the CDR3 reads TGTGCCAGCAGCGTAGATGCAGGGGGGATCGAGCAGTACTTC. The rearrangement links TRBV9 to TRBJ2-7; D possibly corresponds to TRBD1 (7 bases). The germline V gene encodes CDR1 SGDLS and CDR2 YYNGEE. The ends were cut back, 0 bases at V and 6 bases at J, with 13 bases in the middle. The CDR3 consists of 14 residues.